This TCR beta chain was profiled in a study of blood T cell repertoires in COVID-19. Study-wide context: Whether acute or convalescent, the COVID-19 samples came from the United States, Italy and Spain. In each case, the material was cDNA or gDNA derived from T cells, B-cell-depleted T cells, or PBMCs.

Original data processing: How many nucleated cells were present was estimated from reference gene primer amplification. The protocol was immunoSEQ multiplex PCR, while the TCRdb copy is restricted to in-frame clones and leaves out a portion. The V and J calls and clone size are taken from that table; D and trimming were inferred from the DNA. The repertoire consists of hundreds of thousands of clones, with around 86% occurring once and the leading ten covering 9.5% to 13%. It was during active infection that Seattle patients were enrolled and then longitudinally followed. Germline assignment: CDR1 KGHSH and CDR2 LQKENI. The germline V and J ends were trimmed by 3 bases and 1 base, with 12 bases remaining between them. The CDR3 extends over 15 amino acids.

This chain links TRBV18 with TRBJ1-1, with a tentative D call TRBD1 (5 bases). The sample comprised peripheral blood. The TCR comes from a man aged 50-60 years with COVID-19, enrolled during active disease. CDR3 sequence (DNA): TGTGCCAGCTCACCGTCGCAGGGTAGGAACACTGAAGCTTTCTTT. As protein: CASSPSQGRNTEAFF.